This T cell receptor beta chain was recorded in a study of T cells after yellow fever vaccination. At the level of the study: SMART-Seq v4 Ultra Low Input handled preparation of low-cell-number fractions.

Points from the study as a whole: Primary-vaccination clones mostly resurfaced post-booster (nearly 97% CD4, around 88% CD8). It was a weaker secondary response, yet one that peaked faster, at day 5 versus 15.

This clonotype has at least ten counts. The antigen is unknown. By 5'RACE template switching, TCR cDNA was produced, with a universal primer site and UMIs added in the process. One entry per CDR3 protein, called by TCRdb with MiXCR from the 5' RACE reads. The sample records 310,000 or so distinct CDR3 sequences, around 3.6% being singletons. This CDR3 is built from 15 residues. Trimming pared 0 bases from V and 7 bases from J, leaving 14 bases between. Germline V gives CDR1 SGHRS, CDR2 YFSETQ. The receptor was isolated from a man aged 18-30 years who received the YFV17D yellow fever vaccine. The sample was PBMCs, taken on the day of the yellow fever booster vaccination. V is TRBV5-1 and J is TRBJ2-1; the D gene could be TRBD1 or TRBD2 (5 bases each). CDR3 protein: CASSLEAGTLNEQFF. For the CDR3, the DNA is TGCGCCAGCAGCTTGGAGGCAGGGACGTTGAATGAGCAGTTCTTC.